The next 23 T cell receptor beta chains were all read from a single sample in a study of CD8+ T cells in alopecia areata. Isolated RNA was reverse transcribed into cDNA used as the sequencing template. Data came from immunoSEQ multiplex PCR; TCRdb stores just in-frame clones and leaves some out. The sample contains 60,000 to 90,000 clones, around 61% of which appear only once. Regarding treatment: oral pan-JAK inhibitor, 5-10 mg twice daily. The sample in question was CD8+ T cells sorted from blood, obtained at week 24, from a patient treated with tofacitinib. These receptors were taken from a human donor with alopecia areata.

CDR3 in amino acids: CASSPSGADTQYF. CDR3 in DNA: TGTGCCAGCAGCCCGAGCGGGGCAGATACGCAGTATTTT. The V call is TRBV7-9, the J call TRBJ2-3; 7 positions agree with TRBD2. V was pared by 5 bases and J by 4 bases, with 3 bases of the junction left unmatched. The length of the CDR3 is 13 residues. The germline V gene encodes CDR1 SEHNR and CDR2 FQNEAQ (reference sequence).

This clone has just one count. The chain combines TRBV6-5 with TRBJ2-1; D perhaps matches TRBD2 (6 bases). CDR3 length equals 14 residues. V lost 0 bases and J 5 bases, leaving 8 bases between the germline ends. CDR1 MNHEY and CDR2 SVGAGI come from the germline V gene. The CDR3 bases are TGTGCCAGCAGTTACTCTAGCGGAAACAATGAGCAGTTCTTC. Translated: CASSYSSGNNEQFF.

The V gene is TRBV2, the J gene TRBJ2-1; TRBD2 agrees at 10 bases. With V trimmed by 9 bases and J by 8 bases, 19 bases remained unmatched. Germline CDR1 and CDR2: SNHLY and FYNNEI. The CDR3 has 17 amino acids. The CDR3 DNA reads TGTGCCAGTGTAGCCGGGACTAGCGCCCGAATGGTCGATGAGCAGTTCTTC. It translates to CASVAGTSARMVDEQFF.

The rearrangement joins TRBV7-3 to TRBJ2-3; D uncertain. Germline V gives CDR1 SGHTA, CDR2 FQGTGA. Between the trimmed V and J ends, which lost 4 bases and 0 bases, there was a span of 5 bases. The length of the CDR3 is 13 residues. The CDR3 DNA is TGTGCCAGCAGCTCCCCTAGCACAGATACGCAGTATTTT. This encodes CASSSPSTDTQYF.

This clone was counted a few times. This chain uses TRBV27 with TRBJ2-1; D gene ambiguous. The CDR3 extends over 16 amino acids. Trimming pared 6 bases from V and 7 bases from J, leaving 22 bases between. Looked up from germline, CDR1 is MNHEY and CDR2 is SMNVEV (reference sequence). CDR3 bases: TGTGCCAGCAGCGAAACAACTATGAGTATTGGGAATGAGCAGTTCTTC. Translated, it gives CASSETTMSIGNEQFF.

In regard to this clone: The sample carries other DNA sequences with the same CDR3. The chain carries TRBV9 and TRBJ2-3; D unclear. The CDR3 extends over 14 amino acids. The germline V and J ends were trimmed by 0 bases and 0 bases, with 5 bases remaining between them. Germline V gene sequence: CDR1 SGDLS, CDR2 YYNGEE. The CDR3 spells CASSVEGSTDTQYF. The CDR3 coding sequence is TGTGCCAGCAGCGTAGAGGGTAGCACAGATACGCAGTATTTT.

This clone is medium-sized (0.01 to 0.1%) by share. V usage is TRBV7-6 and J usage is TRBJ1-5, with D possibly matching TRBD1 (6 bases). Per germline, CDR1 SGHVS and CDR2 FNYEAQ. V was cut by 4 bases and J by 2 bases, with 9 bases left in between. This CDR3 region has 14 residues. DNA of the CDR3: TGTGCCAGCAGCTCACAGGGCGGCAATCAGCCCCAGCATTTT. Translated: CASSSQGGNQPQHF.

The rearrangement links TRBV12-5 to TRBJ2-5; 11 bases align to TRBD2. CDR1 and CDR2 (germline): LGHNT, FRNRAP. V trimming: 2 bases; J trimming: 5 bases; junction bases outside the gene matches: 7. The CDR3 has 16 residues. The CDR3 reads CASGLSTSGSSETQYF. In DNA, the CDR3 is TGTGCTAGTGGTTTGTCTACTAGCGGGAGTAGCGAGACCCAGTACTTC.

This chain connects TRBV16 to TRBJ1-1; possible D gene TRBD1, 5 bases. CDR1 and CDR2 (germline): KGHSY, FQNENV. Trimming shortened V by 6 bases and J by 6 bases, and 11 bases separated the two germline ends. The CDR3 covers 12 residues. DNA for the CDR3: TGTGCCAGCAGTCAGACAGTTTCTGAAGCTTTCTTT. Its translation: CASSQTVSEAFF.

The V and J genes are TRBV4-1 and TRBJ2-6; D remains unclear. Germline CDR1 and CDR2: MGHRA and YSYEKL. This CDR3 comprises 17 residues. V lost 4 bases to trimming and J lost 0 bases, with 13 bases between them. CDR3 DNA: TGCGCCAGCAGCCCACCCTCACCCCGCTCTGGGGCCAACGTCCTGACTTTC. Encoded protein: CASSPPSPRSGANVLTF.

This clone occurred a few times. The chain combines TRBV7-9 with TRBJ2-7; 7 bases align to TRBD1. The germline CDR1 and CDR2 sequences are SEHNR and FQNEAQ (reference sequence). The CDR3 is 16 amino acids. Trimming cost V 2 bases and J 2 bases; bases outside gene matches: 9. The CDR3 region is CASSLPGTGDPYEQYF. As DNA, the CDR3 is TGTGCCAGCAGCTTACCCGGCACAGGGGACCCCTACGAGCAGTACTTC.

The V call is TRBV5-4, the J call TRBJ1-2, with D possibly matching TRBD1 (6 bases). Deletions cut 3 bases from V and 4 bases from J, with 22 bases between. The CDR3 consists of 17 residues. Germline V gives CDR1 SGHNT, CDR2 YYREEE (reference sequence). The CDR3 loop reads CASSSAASGGLAYGYTF. CDR3 nucleotides: TGTGCCAGCAGCTCCGCGGCGAGCGGGGGCTTGGCCTATGGCTACACCTTC.

The chain recombines TRBV4-3 with TRBJ2-1, with 8 bases fitting TRBD2. The CDR3 has 17 residues. Per the germline V gene, CDR1 is LGHNA and CDR2 is YSLEER. Trimming cost V 0 bases and J 6 bases; bases outside gene matches: 10. CDR3 nucleotides: TGCGCCAGCAGCCAAGATAGGAGCGGGAGAGGGCCCAATGAGCAGTTCTTC. Protein product: CASSQDRSGRGPNEQFF.

The chain recombines TRBV4-1 with TRBJ1-5, with D maybe TRBD1 (6 bases). The CDR3 runs 15 residues. Germline V CDR1 and CDR2: MGHRA, YSYEKL. V gave up 4 bases and J gave up 4 bases, with 14 bases separating them. CDR3 nucleotide sequence: TGCGCCAGCAGCCTGGCCCAGGGGAAGAATCAGCCCCAGCATTTT. Its translation is CASSLAQGKNQPQHF.

The CDR3 protein is CASSLDQGTSYEQYF. DNA of the CDR3: TGCGCCAGCAGCCTTGACCAGGGGACCTCCTACGAGCAGTACTTC. The genes are TRBV4-3 and TRBJ2-7; possible D gene TRBD1, 6 bases. V gave up 4 bases and J gave up 0 bases, with 13 bases separating them. Germline V CDR1 and CDR2: LGHNA, YSLEER. The CDR3 totals 15 residues.

The rearrangement links TRBV4-3 to TRBJ2-2; D is possibly TRBD2 (5 bases). Germline loops: CDR1 LGHNA, CDR2 YSLEER. Deletions cut 3 bases from V and 4 bases from J, with 18 bases between. The CDR3 is 17 amino acids. The CDR3 nucleotides read TGCGCCAGCAGCCAGGTGAAGGGTTTCGGAGGCACCGGGGAGCTGTTTTTT. It yields the protein CASSQVKGFGGTGELFF.

The rearrangement uses TRBV5-6 and TRBJ2-2; 8 bases match TRBD1. V lost 0 bases and J lost 4; bases outside the gene matches: 8. Germline CDR1 SGHDT, CDR2 YYEEEE. This CDR3 has 17 residues. The CDR3 coding sequence is TGTGCCAGCAGCTTGGGCCGGACAGGGACTGCCACCGGGGAGCTGTTTTTT. It encodes CASSLGRTGTATGELFF. Combining the CDR3 with reference TRBV5-6 and TRBJ2-2 gives the whole variable domain DAGVTQSPTHLIKTRGQQVTLRCSPKSGHDTVSWYQQALGQGPQFIFQYYEEEERQRGNFPDRFSGHQFPNYSSELNVNALLLGDSALYLCASSLGRTGTATGELFFGEGSRLTVL.

About this clone: The sample contains more than one DNA sequence encoding this CDR3. J is TRBJ2-3 and V is TRBV13; TRBD2 matches 11 bases. CDR1 and CDR2 from the germline V gene are PRHDT and FYEKMQ (reference sequence). The CDR3 runs 18 residues. V lost 3 bases to trimming and J lost 0 bases; unmatched junction nucleotides: 8. DNA of the CDR3: TGTGCCAGCAGCTTGACGGGACTAGCGGAGTATAGCACAGATACGCAGTATTTT. Its protein product is CASSLTGLAEYSTDTQYF.

The chain joins TRBV27 to TRBJ2-2, with 8 bases lining up with TRBD1. Germline trimming cut 1 base from V and 3 bases from J; bases unmatched to any gene: 7. Looked up from germline, CDR1 is MNHEY and CDR2 is SMNVEV (reference sequence). This CDR3 comprises 17 residues. This chain's CDR3 is CASSLLGGQADTGELFF. CDR3 sequence (DNA): TGTGCCAGCAGTTTATTAGGGGGACAGGCGGACACCGGGGAGCTGTTTTTT.

The chain joins TRBV7-3 to TRBJ2-1; TRBD2 aligns across 9 bases. This CDR3 has 15 amino acids. J was trimmed by 5 bases and V by 4 bases; bases with no gene match: 6. CDR1 and CDR2 (germline): SGHTA, FQGTGA. CDR3 region: CASSSWGLADNEQFF. The CDR3 DNA follows: TGTGCCAGCAGCTCCTGGGGACTAGCTGACAATGAGCAGTTCTTC. The full variable domain, in which reference TRBV7-3 and TRBJ2-1 provide the parts outside the CDR3, is GAGVSQTPSNKVTEKGKYVELRCDPISGHTALYWYRQSLGQGPEFLIYFQGTGAADDSGLPNDRFFAVRPEGSVSTLKIQRTERGDSAVYLCASSSWGLADNEQFFGPGTRLTVL.

CDR3 protein: CASTPETRQETQYF. The CDR3 region has the DNA TGTGCCAGCACTCCCGAGACCCGCCAAGAGACCCAGTACTTC. This chain uses TRBV7-9 with TRBJ2-5, with D hard to call. Looked up from germline, CDR1 is SEHNR and CDR2 is FQNEAQ (reference sequence). This CDR3 comprises 14 residues. V shed 7 bases and J shed 1 base, with 13 bases lying between them. The variable domain in full, completed from reference TRBV7-9 and TRBJ2-5, reads DTGVSQNPRHKITKRGQNVTFRCDPISEHNRLYWYRQTLGQGPEFLTYFQNEAQLEKSRLLSDRFSAERPKGSFSTLEIQRTEQGDSAMYLCASTPETRQETQYFGPGTRLLVL.

The V gene is TRBV30, the J gene TRBJ1-1, with D perhaps TRBD1 (6 bases). CDR3 length: 15 residues. Trimming shortened V by 3 bases and J by 3 bases, and 17 bases separated the two germline ends. The germline V gene encodes CDR1 GTSNPN and CDR2 SVGIG (reference sequence). The CDR3 sequence is CAWRWGAGLDTEAFF. The CDR3, as DNA: TGTGCCTGGAGGTGGGGGGCAGGTTTGGACACTGAAGCTTTCTTT.

The chain combines TRBV15 with TRBJ2-7; D unclear. The germline gives CDR1 LNHNV, CDR2 YYDKDF (reference sequence). The V gene lost 5 bases and the J gene lost 3 bases, with 14 bases spanning the gap. This CDR3 is 14 amino acids long. CDR3 protein: CATSGGPRGYEQYF. The CDR3 coding sequence is TGTGCCACCAGCGGCGGACCTAGAGGCTACGAGCAGTACTTC.